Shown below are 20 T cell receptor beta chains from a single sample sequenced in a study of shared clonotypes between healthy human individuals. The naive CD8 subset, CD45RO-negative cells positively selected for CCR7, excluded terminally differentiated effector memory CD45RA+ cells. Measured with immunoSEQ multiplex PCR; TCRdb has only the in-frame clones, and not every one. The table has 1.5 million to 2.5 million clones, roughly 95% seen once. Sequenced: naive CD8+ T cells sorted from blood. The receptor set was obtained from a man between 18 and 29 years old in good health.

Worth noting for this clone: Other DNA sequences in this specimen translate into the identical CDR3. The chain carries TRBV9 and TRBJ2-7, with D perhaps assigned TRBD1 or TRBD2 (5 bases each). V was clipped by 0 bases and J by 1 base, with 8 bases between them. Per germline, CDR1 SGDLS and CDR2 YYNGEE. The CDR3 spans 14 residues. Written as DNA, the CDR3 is TGTGCCAGCAGCGTAGGGGGACCTTCCTACGAGCAGTACTTC. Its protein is CASSVGGPSYEQYF. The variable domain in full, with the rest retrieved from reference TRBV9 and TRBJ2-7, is DSGVTQTPKHLITATGQRVTLRCSPRSGDLSVYWYQQSLDQGLQFLIQYYNGEERAKGNILERFSAQQFPDLHSELNLSSLELGDSALYFCASSVGGPSYEQYFGPGTRLTVT.

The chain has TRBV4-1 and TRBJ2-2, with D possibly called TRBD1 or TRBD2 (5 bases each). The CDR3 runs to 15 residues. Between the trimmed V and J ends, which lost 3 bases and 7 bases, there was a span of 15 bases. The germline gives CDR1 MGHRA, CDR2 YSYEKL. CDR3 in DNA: TGCGCCAGCAGCCACTACCCGGGGCTTGGCGGGGAGCTGTTTTTT. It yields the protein CASSHYPGLGGELFF.

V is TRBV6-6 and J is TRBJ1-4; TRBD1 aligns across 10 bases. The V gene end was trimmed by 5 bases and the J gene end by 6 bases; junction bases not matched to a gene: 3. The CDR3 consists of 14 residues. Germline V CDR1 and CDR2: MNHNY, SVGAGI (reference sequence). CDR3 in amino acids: CASSGDRGHEKLFF. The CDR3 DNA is TGTGCCAGCAGTGGCGACAGGGGGCATGAAAAACTGTTTTTT.

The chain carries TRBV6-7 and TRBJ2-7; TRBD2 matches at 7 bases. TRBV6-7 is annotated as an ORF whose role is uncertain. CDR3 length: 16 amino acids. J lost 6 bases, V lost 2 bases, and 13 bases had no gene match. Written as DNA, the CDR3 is TGTGCCAGCAGTTACAGACCGGGACTATACGCAGCCGAGCAGTACTTC. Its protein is CASSYRPGLYAAEQYF.

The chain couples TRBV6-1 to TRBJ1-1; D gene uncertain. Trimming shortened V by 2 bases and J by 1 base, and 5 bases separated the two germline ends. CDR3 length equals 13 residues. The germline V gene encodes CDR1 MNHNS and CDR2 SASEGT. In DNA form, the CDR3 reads TGTGCCAGCAGTGAATATGAGAACACTGAAGCTTTCTTT. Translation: CASSEYENTEAFF.

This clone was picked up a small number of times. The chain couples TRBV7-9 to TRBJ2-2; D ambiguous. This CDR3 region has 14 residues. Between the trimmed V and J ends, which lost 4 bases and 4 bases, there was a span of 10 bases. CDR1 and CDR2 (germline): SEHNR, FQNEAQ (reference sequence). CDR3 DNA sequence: TGTGCCAGCAGCTCCCAAAAGAGCACCGGGGAGCTGTTTTTT. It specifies CASSSQKSTGELFF.

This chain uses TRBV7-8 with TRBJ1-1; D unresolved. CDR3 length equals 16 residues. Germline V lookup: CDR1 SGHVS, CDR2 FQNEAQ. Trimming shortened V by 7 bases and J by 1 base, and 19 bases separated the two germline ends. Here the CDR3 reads CASKNPFGQPNTEAFF. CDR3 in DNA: TGTGCCAGCAAAAACCCTTTTGGGCAGCCGAACACTGAAGCTTTCTTT.

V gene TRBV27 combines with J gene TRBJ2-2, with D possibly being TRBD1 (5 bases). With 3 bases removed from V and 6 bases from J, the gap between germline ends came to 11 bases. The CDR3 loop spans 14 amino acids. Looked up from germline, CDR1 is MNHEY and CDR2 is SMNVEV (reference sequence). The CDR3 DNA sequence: TGTGCCAGCAGTTTGGTGCAGGGCGCCGGGGAGCTGTTTTTT. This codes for CASSLVQGAGELFF.

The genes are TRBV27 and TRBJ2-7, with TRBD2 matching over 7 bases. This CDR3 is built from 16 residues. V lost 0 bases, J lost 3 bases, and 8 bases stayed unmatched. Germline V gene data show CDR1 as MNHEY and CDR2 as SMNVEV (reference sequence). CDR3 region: CASSLSAGAGFYEQYF. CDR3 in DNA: TGTGCCAGCAGTTTATCCGCGGGAGCTGGGTTCTACGAGCAGTACTTC.

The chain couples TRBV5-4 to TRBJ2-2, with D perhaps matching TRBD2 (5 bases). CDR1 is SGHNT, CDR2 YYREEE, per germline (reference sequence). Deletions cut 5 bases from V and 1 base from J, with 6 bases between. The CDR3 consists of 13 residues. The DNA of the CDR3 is TGTGCCAGCAGTCGGGGGAACACCGGGGAGCTGTTTTTT. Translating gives CASSRGNTGELFF.

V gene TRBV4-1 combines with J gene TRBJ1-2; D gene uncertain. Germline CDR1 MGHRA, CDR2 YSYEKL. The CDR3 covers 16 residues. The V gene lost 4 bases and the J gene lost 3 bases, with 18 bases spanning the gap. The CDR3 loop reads CASSPLLLGGDYGYTF. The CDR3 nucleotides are TGCGCCAGCAGCCCCCTATTGTTAGGTGGGGACTATGGCTACACCTTC.

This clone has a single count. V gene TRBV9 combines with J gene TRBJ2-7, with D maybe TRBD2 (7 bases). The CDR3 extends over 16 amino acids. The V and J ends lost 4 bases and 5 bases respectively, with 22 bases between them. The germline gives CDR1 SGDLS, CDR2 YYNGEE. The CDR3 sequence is CASSPLGGPPGHEQYF. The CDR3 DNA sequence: TGTGCCAGCAGCCCCCTGGGGGGGCCCCCTGGCCACGAGCAGTACTTC.

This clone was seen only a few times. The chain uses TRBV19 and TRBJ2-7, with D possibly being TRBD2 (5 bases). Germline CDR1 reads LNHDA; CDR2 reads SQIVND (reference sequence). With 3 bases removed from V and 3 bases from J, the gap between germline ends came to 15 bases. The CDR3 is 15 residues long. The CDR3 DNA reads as TGTGCCAGTAGTATCGGGAACAGTGGCCGCTACGAGCAGTACTTC. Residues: CASSIGNSGRYEQYF. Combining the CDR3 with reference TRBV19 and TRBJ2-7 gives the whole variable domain DGGITQSPKYLFRKEGQNVTLSCEQNLNHDAMYWYRQDPGQGLRLIYYSQIVNDFQKGDIAEGYSVSREKKESFPLTVTSAQKNPTAFYLCASSIGNSGRYEQYFGPGTRLTVT.

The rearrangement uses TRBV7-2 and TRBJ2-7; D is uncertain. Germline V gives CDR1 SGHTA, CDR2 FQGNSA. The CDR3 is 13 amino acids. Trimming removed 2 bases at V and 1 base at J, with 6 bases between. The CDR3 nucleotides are TGTGCCAGCAGCTTAATCGAGTCCTACGAGCAGTACTTC. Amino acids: CASSLIESYEQYF.

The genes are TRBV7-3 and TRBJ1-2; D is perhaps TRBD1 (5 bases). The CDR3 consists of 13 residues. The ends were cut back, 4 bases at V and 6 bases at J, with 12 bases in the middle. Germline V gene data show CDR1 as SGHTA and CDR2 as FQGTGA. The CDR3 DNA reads TGTGCCAGCAGCTCGCGGGACTCAAATGGCTACACCTTC. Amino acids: CASSSRDSNGYTF.

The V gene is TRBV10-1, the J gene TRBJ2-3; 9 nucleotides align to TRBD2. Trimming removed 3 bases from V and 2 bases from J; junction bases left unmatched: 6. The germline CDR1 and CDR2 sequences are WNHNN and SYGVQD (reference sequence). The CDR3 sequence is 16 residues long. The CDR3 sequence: CASSELAGDLTDTQYF. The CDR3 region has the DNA TGCGCCAGCAGTGAATTAGCGGGAGACCTCACAGATACGCAGTATTTT.

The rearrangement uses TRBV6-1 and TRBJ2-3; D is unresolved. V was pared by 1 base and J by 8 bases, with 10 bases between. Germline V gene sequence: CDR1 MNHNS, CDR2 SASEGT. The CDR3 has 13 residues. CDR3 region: CASSEDNQPTQYF. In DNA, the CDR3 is TGTGCCAGCAGTGAAGACAATCAACCTACGCAGTATTTT.

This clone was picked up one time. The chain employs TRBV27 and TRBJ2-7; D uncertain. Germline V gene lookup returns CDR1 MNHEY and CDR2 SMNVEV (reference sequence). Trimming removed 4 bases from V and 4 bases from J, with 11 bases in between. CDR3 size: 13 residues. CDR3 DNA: TGTGCCAGCAGTTACAGAAAAGATTACGAGCAGTACTTC. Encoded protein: CASSYRKDYEQYF.

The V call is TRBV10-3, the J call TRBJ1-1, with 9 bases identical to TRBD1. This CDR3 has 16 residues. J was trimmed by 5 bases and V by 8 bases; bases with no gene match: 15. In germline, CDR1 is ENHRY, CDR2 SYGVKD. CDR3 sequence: CAIGPENRGPNTEAFF. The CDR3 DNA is TGTGCCATCGGACCGGAAAACAGGGGGCCAAATACTGAAGCTTTCTTT.

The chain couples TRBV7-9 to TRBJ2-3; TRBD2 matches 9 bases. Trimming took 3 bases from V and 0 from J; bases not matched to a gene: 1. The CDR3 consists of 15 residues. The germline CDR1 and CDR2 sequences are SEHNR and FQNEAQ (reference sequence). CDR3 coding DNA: TGTGCCAGCAGCTTGCGGGAGGGAAGCACAGATACGCAGTATTTT. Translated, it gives CASSLREGSTDTQYF.